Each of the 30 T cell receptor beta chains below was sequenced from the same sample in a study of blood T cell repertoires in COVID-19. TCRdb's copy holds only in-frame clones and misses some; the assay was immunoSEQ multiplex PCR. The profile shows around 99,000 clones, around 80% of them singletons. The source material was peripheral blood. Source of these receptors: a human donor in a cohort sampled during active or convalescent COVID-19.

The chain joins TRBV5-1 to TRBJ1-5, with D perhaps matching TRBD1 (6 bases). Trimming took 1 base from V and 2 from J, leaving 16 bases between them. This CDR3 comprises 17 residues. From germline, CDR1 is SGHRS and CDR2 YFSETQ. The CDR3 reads CASSLIPLQGGNQPQHF. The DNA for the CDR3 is TGCGCCAGCAGCTTGATCCCCCTACAGGGCGGCAATCAGCCCCAGCATTTT.

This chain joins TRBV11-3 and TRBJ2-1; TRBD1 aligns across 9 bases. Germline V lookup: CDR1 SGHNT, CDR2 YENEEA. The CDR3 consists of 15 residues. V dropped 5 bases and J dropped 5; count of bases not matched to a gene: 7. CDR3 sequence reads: CASSKGQGSHNEQFF. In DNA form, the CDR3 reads TGTGCCAGCAGCAAAGGACAGGGGAGCCACAATGAGCAGTTCTTC.

The DNA for the CDR3 is TGTGCCAGCAGTTTAGCCGACAGGGCAGCCGGGGAGCTGTTTTTT. It codes for CASSLADRAAGELFF. J is TRBJ2-2 and V is TRBV2, with 7 positions matching TRBD1. V lost 5 bases and J lost 6; bases outside the gene matches: 9. This CDR3 comprises 15 residues. CDR1 is SNHLY, CDR2 FYNNEI, per germline.

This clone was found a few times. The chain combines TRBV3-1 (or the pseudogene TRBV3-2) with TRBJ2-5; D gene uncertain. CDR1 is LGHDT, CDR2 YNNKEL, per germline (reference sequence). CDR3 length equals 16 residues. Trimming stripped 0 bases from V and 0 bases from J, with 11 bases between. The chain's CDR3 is CASSQEEKYDQETQYF. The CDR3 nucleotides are TGTGCCAGCAGCCAAGAGGAGAAATATGACCAAGAGACCCAGTACTTC.

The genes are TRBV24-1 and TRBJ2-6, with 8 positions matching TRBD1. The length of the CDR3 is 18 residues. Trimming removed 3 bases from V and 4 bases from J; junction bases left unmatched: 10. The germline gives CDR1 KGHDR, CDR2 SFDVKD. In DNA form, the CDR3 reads TGTGCCACCAGTGATCCCGGACAGGGCCCATGGGGGGCCAACGTCCTGACTTTC. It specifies CATSDPGQGPWGANVLTF.

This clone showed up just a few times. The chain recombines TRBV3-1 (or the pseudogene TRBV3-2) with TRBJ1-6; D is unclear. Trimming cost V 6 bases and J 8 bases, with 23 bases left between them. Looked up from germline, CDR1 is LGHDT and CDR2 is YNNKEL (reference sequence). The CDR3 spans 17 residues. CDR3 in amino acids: CASSRRSYGVSDSPLHF. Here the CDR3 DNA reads TGTGCCAGCAGTCGCCGTTCATACGGGGTGTCAGATTCACCCCTCCACTTT.

CDR3 in DNA: TGTGCCAGCAAGGGGTCTGGGGCCAACGTCCTGACTTTC. The encoded protein is CASKGSGANVLTF. The chain recombines TRBV6-5 with TRBJ2-6; a weak D match, TRBD1 (5 bases). The CDR3 contains 13 residues. V dropped 7 bases and J dropped 1 base, with 5 bases sitting between them. The germline gives CDR1 MNHEY, CDR2 SVGAGI.

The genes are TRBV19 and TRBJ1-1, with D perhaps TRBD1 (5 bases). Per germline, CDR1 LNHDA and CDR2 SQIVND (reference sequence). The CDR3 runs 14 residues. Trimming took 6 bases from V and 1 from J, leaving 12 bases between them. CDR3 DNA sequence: TGTGCCAGTAGGGGACTCAATAGGAACACTGAAGCTTTCTTT. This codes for CASRGLNRNTEAFF.

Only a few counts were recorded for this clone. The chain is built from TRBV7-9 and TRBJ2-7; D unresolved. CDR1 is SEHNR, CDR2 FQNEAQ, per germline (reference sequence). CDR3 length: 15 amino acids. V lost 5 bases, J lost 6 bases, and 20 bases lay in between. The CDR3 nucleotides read TGTGCCAGCAGCCTATCAGTAGGAGTCGAGCTCGAGCAGTACTTC. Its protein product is CASSLSVGVELEQYF.

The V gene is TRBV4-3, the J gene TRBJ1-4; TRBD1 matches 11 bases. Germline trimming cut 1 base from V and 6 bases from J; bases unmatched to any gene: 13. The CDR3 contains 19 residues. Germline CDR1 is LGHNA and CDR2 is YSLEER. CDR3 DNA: TGCGCCAGCAGCCAAGGGAGCCCGGGACAGGGGGGGATGGATGAAAAACTGTTTTTT. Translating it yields CASSQGSPGQGGMDEKLFF.

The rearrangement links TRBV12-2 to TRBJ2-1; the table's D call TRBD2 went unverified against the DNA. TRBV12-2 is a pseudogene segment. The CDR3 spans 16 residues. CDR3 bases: TGTGCAAGTCGCTTGACTAGCGGGAGACATGACAATGAGCAGTTCTTC. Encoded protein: CASRLTSGRHDNEQFF.

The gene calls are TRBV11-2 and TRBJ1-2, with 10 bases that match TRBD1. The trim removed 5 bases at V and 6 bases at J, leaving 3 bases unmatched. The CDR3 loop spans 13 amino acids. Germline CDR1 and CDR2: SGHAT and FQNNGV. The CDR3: CASSADRGHGYTF. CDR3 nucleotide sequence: TGTGCCAGCAGCGCAGACAGGGGGCATGGCTACACCTTC.

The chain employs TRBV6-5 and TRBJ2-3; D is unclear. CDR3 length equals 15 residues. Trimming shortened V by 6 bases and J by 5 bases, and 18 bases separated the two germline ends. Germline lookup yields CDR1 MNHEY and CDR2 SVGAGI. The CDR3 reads CASRQMRYRKDTQYF. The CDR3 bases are TGTGCCAGCAGACAAATGCGGTACCGCAAAGATACGCAGTATTTT.

CDR3 sequence (DNA): TGCGCCAGCAGAATGGATCGCGGGGGGGCGGCCACCGGGGAGCTGTTTTTT. Protein sequence: CASRMDRGGAATGELFF. The chain joins TRBV5-1 to TRBJ2-2; TRBD2 matches at 9 bases. The CDR3 consists of 17 residues. Germline V gene lookup returns CDR1 SGHRS and CDR2 YFSETQ. With 5 bases clipped from V and 4 bases from J, the junction kept 12 bases outside the gene matches.

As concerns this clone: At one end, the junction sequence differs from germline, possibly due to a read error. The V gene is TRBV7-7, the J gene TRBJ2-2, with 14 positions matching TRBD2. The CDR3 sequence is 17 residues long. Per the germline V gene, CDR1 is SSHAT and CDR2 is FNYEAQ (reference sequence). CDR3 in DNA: TGTGCTAGCAGTCGACTAGCGGGAGGGCCTGTCACCGGGGAGCTGTTTTTT. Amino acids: CASSRLAGGPVTGELFF.

For the CDR3, the DNA is TGTGCCAGCTCTAGGCGGCTAGCGGGAGGCGGGGGTGAGCAGTTCTTC. Protein product: CASSRRLAGGGGEQFF. The rearrangement uses TRBV9 and TRBJ2-1, with 11 bases matching TRBD2. Germline CDR1 SGDLS, CDR2 YYNGEE. This CDR3 contains 16 residues. With V trimmed by 7 bases and J by 9 bases, 15 bases remained unmatched. Based on the CDR3 plus reference TRBV9 and TRBJ2-1, the full variable domain is DSGVTQTPKHLITATGQRVTLRCSPRSGDLSVYWYQQSLDQGLQFLIQYYNGEERAKGNILERFSAQQFPDLHSELNLSSLELGDSALYFCASSRRLAGGGGEQFFGPGTRLTVL.

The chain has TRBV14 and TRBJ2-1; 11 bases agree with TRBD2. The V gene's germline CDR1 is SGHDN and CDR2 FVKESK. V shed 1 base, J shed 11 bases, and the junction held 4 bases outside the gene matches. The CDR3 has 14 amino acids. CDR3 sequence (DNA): TGTGCCAGCAGCCAAGGGCTAGCGGGGGGAAAGCAGTTCTTC. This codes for CASSQGLAGGKQFF.

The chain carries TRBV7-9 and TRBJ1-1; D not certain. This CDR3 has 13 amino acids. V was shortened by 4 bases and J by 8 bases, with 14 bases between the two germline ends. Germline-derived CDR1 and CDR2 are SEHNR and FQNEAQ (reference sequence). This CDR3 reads CASSSTPGLEAFF. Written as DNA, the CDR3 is TGTGCCAGCAGCTCCACGCCGGGGTTAGAAGCTTTCTTT.

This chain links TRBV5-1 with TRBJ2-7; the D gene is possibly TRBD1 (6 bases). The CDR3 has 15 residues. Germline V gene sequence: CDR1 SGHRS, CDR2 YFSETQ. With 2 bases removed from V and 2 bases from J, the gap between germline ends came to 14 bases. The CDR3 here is CASSFNRASTYEQYF. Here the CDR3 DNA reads TGCGCCAGCAGCTTTAACAGGGCCTCAACCTACGAGCAGTACTTC.

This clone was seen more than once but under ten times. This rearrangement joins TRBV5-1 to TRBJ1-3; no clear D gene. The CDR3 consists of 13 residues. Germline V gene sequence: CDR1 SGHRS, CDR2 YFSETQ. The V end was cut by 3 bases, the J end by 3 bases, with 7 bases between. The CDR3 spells CASSSDFGNTIYF. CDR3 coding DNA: TGCGCCAGCAGCTCAGACTTTGGAAACACCATATATTTT.

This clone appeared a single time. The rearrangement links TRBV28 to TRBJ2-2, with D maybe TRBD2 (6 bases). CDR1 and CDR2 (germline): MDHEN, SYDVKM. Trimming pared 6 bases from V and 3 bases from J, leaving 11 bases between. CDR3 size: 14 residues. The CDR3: CASRGGTDTGELFF. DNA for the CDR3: TGTGCCAGCAGAGGAGGGACGGACACCGGGGAGCTGTTTTTT.

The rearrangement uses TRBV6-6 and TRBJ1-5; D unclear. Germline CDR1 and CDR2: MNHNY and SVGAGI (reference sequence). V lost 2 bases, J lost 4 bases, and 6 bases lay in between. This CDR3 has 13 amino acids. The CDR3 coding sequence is TGTGCCAGCAGTTACCAAAAAAATCAGCCCCAGCATTTT. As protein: CASSYQKNQPQHF.

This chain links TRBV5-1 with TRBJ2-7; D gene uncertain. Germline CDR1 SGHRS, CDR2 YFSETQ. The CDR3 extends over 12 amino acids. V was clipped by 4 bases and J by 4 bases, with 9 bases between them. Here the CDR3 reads CASSLNLYEQYF. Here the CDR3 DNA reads TGCGCCAGCAGCCTGAACTTATACGAGCAGTACTTC. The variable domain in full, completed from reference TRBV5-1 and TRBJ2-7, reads KAGVTQTPRYLIKTRGQQVTLSCSPISGHRSVSWYQQTPGQGLQFLFEYFSETQRNKGNFPGRFSGRQFSNSRSEMNVSTLELGDSALYLCASSLNLYEQYFGPGTRLTVT.

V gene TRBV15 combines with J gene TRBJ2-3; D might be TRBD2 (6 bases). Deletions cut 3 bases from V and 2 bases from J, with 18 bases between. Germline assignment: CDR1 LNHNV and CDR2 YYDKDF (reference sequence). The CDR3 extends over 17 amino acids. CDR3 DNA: TGTGCCACCAGCAGTAGACTGGGAGGAGACCTCACAGATACGCAGTATTTT. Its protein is CATSSRLGGDLTDTQYF.

CDR3 bases: TGTGCCAGCAGTTTTGGACTTGGCAATGAGCAGTTCTTC. Its translation: CASSFGLGNEQFF. The gene calls are TRBV28 and TRBJ2-1, with a tentative D call TRBD2 (5 bases). Germline lookup yields CDR1 MDHEN and CDR2 SYDVKM. The V gene lost 3 bases and the J gene lost 6 bases, with 9 bases spanning the gap. This CDR3 spans 13 amino acids.

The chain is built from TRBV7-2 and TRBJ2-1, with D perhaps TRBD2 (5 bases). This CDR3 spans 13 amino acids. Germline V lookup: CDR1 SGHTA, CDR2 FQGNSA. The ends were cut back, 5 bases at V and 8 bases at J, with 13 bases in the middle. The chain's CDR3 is CASSVRAGDEQFF. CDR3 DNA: TGTGCCAGCAGCGTCCGGGCCGGGGATGAGCAGTTCTTC.

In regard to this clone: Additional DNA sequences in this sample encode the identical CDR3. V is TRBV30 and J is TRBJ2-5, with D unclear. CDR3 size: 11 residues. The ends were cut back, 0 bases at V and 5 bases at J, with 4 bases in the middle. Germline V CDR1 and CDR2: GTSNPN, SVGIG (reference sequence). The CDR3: CAWSVRETQYF. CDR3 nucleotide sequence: TGTGCCTGGAGTGTACGGGAGACCCAGTACTTC.

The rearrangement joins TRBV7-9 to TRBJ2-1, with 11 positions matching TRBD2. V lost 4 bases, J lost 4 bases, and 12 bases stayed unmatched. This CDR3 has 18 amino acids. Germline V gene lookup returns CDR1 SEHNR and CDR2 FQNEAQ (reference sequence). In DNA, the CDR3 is TGTGCCAGCAGCTCTATCATTTCGGGACTAGCGGATTACAATGAGCAGTTCTTC. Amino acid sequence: CASSSIISGLADYNEQFF.

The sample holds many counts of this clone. The CDR3 sequence is CASSLAEETQYF. Here the CDR3 DNA reads TGTGCCAGCAGCTTGGCCGAAGAGACCCAGTACTTC. The chain links TRBV5-6 to TRBJ2-5; no definite D call. This CDR3 has 12 residues. From germline, CDR1 is SGHDT and CDR2 YYEEEE. Trimming took off 0 bases at V and 3 bases at J, with 3 bases between the two ends.

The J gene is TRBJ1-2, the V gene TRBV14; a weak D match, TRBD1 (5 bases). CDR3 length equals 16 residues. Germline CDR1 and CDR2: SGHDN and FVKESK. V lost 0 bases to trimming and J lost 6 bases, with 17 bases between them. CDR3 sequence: CASSQESGVRGHGYTF. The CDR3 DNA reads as TGTGCCAGCAGCCAAGAATCGGGGGTACGTGGGCATGGCTACACCTTC.